These 25 T cell receptor beta chains were sequenced from one sample in a study of CXCR3-negative and CXCR3-positive naive CD8 T cells. Preparation of TRB cDNA libraries relied on 5' RACE carrying UMI labels. Reanalyzing the 5' RACE reads, TCRdb keeps one entry per CDR3 protein, without DNA. The table for this sample gives 50,000 to 65,000 distinct CDR3 sequences. The sequencing sample was made of naive CXCR3- CD8+ T cells from blood. The sample's subset: CD45RO-CCR7+CD27+CD95- naive CD8+ T cells lacking CXCR3 (TNR3-). These receptors were taken from a human donor in good health. Some clones in this sample may be carry-over from other donors' samples.

V and J are TRBV5-1 and TRBJ1-5. CDR1 SGHRS and CDR2 YFSETQ come from the germline V gene. The CDR3 totals 13 residues. The CDR3 loop reads CASSSSHGQPQHF. The full variable domain, rest sourced from reference TRBV5-1 and TRBJ1-5, is KAGVTQTPRYLIKTRGQQVTLSCSPISGHRSVSWYQQTPGQGLQFLFEYFSETQRNKGNFPGRFSGRQFSNSRSEMNVSTLELGDSALYLCASSSSHGQPQHFGDGTRLSIL.

CDR3 residues: CASGQGAYNEQFF. The V call is TRBV6-5, the J call TRBJ2-1; TCRdb gives TRBD1 as the D gene, but with no DNA this cannot be confirmed. Germline CDR1 and CDR2: MNHEY and SVGAGI. The length of the CDR3 is 13 residues.

J is TRBJ2-7 and V is TRBV29-1; TCRdb's assignment of TRBD1 cannot be checked, as there is no DNA. CDR1 is SQVTM, CDR2 ANQGSEA, per germline. CDR3 size: 17 residues. CDR3 region: CSVESLPGTGTSYEQYF.

The chain employs TRBV2 and TRBJ2-7. Looked up from germline, CDR1 is SNHLY and CDR2 is FYNNEI. The CDR3 is 13 residues long. CDR3 sequence reads: CASSGRQTYEQYF.

V and J are TRBV12-3 or TRBV12-4 and TRBJ2-2; with no DNA, the TCRdb D assignment of TRBD2 cannot be verified. The CDR3 totals 17 residues. This chain's CDR3 is CASSATLAGGLSGELFF.

The chain links TRBV29-1 to TRBJ2-1. The CDR3 has 12 amino acids. Germline lookup yields CDR1 SQVTM and CDR2 ANQGSEA. CDR3 amino acids: CSDLTDYNEQFF.

The chain couples TRBV29-1 to TRBJ2-7; TCRdb designates TRBD1, a call that cannot be tested without DNA. Germline V gene sequence: CDR1 SQVTM, CDR2 ANQGSEA. The CDR3 length is 15 residues. The CDR3 is CSVEVRDSPTYEQYF.

The chain employs TRBV29-1 and TRBJ2-1. Germline-derived CDR1 and CDR2 are SQVTM and ANQGSEA. This CDR3 comprises 14 residues. CDR3 region: CSVFSGRSYNEQFF.

V is TRBV7-2 and J is TRBJ2-5. The CDR3 has 15 residues. Germline-derived CDR1 and CDR2 are SGHTA and FQGNSA. This CDR3 reads CASSLGYPPQETQYF.

The chain is built from TRBV20-1 and TRBJ2-1; TCRdb designates TRBD1, a call that cannot be tested without DNA. Germline values: CDR1 DFQATT, CDR2 SNEGSKA (reference sequence). The CDR3 has 15 amino acids. CDR3 loop: CSARGGTGKLNEQFF.

The chain combines TRBV4-3 with TRBJ2-1; TCRdb's D call of TRBD2 is untestable without DNA. Germline V gene data show CDR1 as LGHNA and CDR2 as YSLEER. The CDR3 is 15 amino acids. The CDR3 sequence: CASSQIRGGYGEQFF.

This chain uses TRBV7-9 with TRBJ2-3; TCRdb lists TRBD2, though no DNA is available to test this call. Germline CDR1 and CDR2: SEHNR and FQNEAQ (reference sequence). The CDR3 runs 15 residues. CDR3: CASSLLAGSTDTQYF.

This chain connects TRBV10-3 to TRBJ2-7; without DNA, the TCRdb call of TRBD1 cannot be checked. Germline CDR1 is ENHRY and CDR2 is SYGVKD. The CDR3 spans 13 residues. The CDR3 loop is CAISRDRAYEQYF.

The rearrangement uses TRBV6-5 and TRBJ2-1; TCRdb picks TRBD1, but there is no DNA to check that call. The CDR3 length is 15 residues. From germline, CDR1 is MNHEY and CDR2 SVGAGI. The CDR3 sequence is CASSVGQGIYNEQFF.

The genes are TRBV6-2 or TRBV6-3 and TRBJ2-1; checking the TCRdb D call of TRBD1 is not possible without DNA. Germline V CDR1 and CDR2: MNHEY, SVGEGT. This CDR3 is 18 amino acids long. CDR3: CASSYMSGSVFRRGEQFF.

The rearrangement uses TRBV29-1 and TRBJ1-2; lacking DNA, the TRBD1 call made by TCRdb goes unchecked. The CDR3 loop spans 17 amino acids. Germline CDR1 and CDR2: SQVTM and ANQGSEA. The CDR3: CSVEDWGQGVANYGYTF.

V gene TRBV4-3 combines with J gene TRBJ2-2. The germline V gene encodes CDR1 LGHNA and CDR2 YSLEER. This CDR3 is 16 amino acids long. CDR3 region: CASSQDPRGFTGELFF.

V is TRBV29-1 and J is TRBJ2-7. CDR3 size: 13 residues. Germline V lookup: CDR1 SQVTM, CDR2 ANQGSEA. The CDR3 protein is CSVEDQGNYEQYF.

This rearrangement joins TRBV29-1 to TRBJ2-7; TCRdb designates TRBD1, a call that cannot be tested without DNA. There are 14 residues in the CDR3. Germline-derived CDR1 and CDR2 are SQVTM and ANQGSEA. This CDR3 reads CSVVVVTGTYEQYF.

This sequence joins TRBV4-3 and TRBJ1-1. The CDR3 sequence is 14 residues long. Germline-derived CDR1 and CDR2 are LGHNA and YSLEER. CDR3 protein: CASSSYGRNTEAFF.

Here the CDR3 reads CASSHRDTDYEQYF. The chain links TRBV4-1 to TRBJ2-7; the D call of TRBD1 rests on TCRdb alone, since no DNA is present to check it. Germline CDR1 MGHRA, CDR2 YSYEKL. The CDR3 runs to 14 residues.

The chain combines TRBV7-2 with TRBJ2-7. The CDR3 consists of 14 residues. The V gene's germline CDR1 is SGHTA and CDR2 FQGNSA. CDR3 loop: CASSERGSTYEQYF.

The chain employs TRBV7-8 and TRBJ2-1; TCRdb proposes TRBD2, but this gene call is untestable without DNA. Germline V gene lookup returns CDR1 SGHVS and CDR2 FQNEAQ. This CDR3 contains 15 residues. The CDR3 is CASSLGTSGYNEQFF. The whole variable domain, filled in from reference TRBV7-8 and TRBJ2-1, reads GAGVSQSPRYKVAKRGQDVALRCDPISGHVSLFWYQQALGQGPEFLTYFQNEAQLDKSGLPSDRFFAERPEGSVSTLKIQRTQQEDSAVYLCASSLGTSGYNEQFFGPGTRLTVL.

This chain uses TRBV7-6 with TRBJ2-7; TCRdb's D call, TRBD1, is unchecked because there is no DNA. CDR1 is SGHVS and CDR2 is FNYEAQ in the germline V gene. The CDR3 consists of 13 residues. CDR3 in amino acids: CASSPRGTGEQYF.

The genes are TRBV27 and TRBJ2-5; the D call from TCRdb, TRBD2, cannot be confirmed without DNA. The CDR3 spans 14 residues. Germline-derived CDR1 and CDR2 are MNHEY and SMNVEV (reference sequence). CDR3 protein: CASSLFGRSETQYF.